Below are 3 T cell receptor beta chains sequenced from a single sample in a study of blood T cell repertoires in COVID-19. Assay: immunoSEQ multiplex PCR; the TCRdb copy retains only in-frame clones and omits some. The sample lists 99,000 or so clones; 80% to 90% were seen once. Sample: peripheral blood. The receptor set was obtained from a woman in her seventies with acute or convalescent COVID-19.

J is TRBJ2-7 and V is TRBV19; D remains unclear. Germline loops: CDR1 LNHDA, CDR2 SQIVND (reference sequence). The germline V and J ends were trimmed by 5 bases and 0 bases, with 11 bases remaining between them. The CDR3 length is 14 residues. The CDR3 DNA is TGTGCCAGTAGTGAACAGATCTCCTCCTACGAGCAGTACTTC. This translates into CASSEQISSYEQYF.

The V gene is TRBV5-6, the J gene TRBJ2-3, with 11 bases that match TRBD2. Germline CDR1 is SGHDT and CDR2 is YYEEEE. The CDR3 runs to 16 residues. J lost 1 base, V lost 4 bases, and 5 bases had no gene match. In nucleotides, the CDR3 is TGTGCCAGCAGCCCCTTAGCGGGAGGGGGCACAGATACGCAGTATTTT. Protein sequence: CASSPLAGGGTDTQYF.

CDR3 loop: CASSPRLPGQGGYSNQPQHF. CDR3 bases: TGTGCCAGCTCACCAAGGCTACCGGGACAGGGAGGTTATAGCAATCAGCCCCAGCATTTT. This chain connects TRBV18 to TRBJ1-5, with 9 bases lining up with TRBD1. The CDR3 loop spans 20 amino acids. The ends lost 2 bases at V and 0 bases at J; junction bases unmatched: 14. The V gene's germline CDR1 is KGHSH and CDR2 LQKENI.